This T cell receptor beta chain was identified during a study of blood T cell repertoires in COVID-19. Here immunoSEQ multiplex PCR was the method, and the copy in TCRdb shows in-frame clones only, minus some. The sample consists of 300,000 to 350,000 clones, about nine tenths of them appearing once. The CDR3 runs 15 residues. V dropped 0 bases and J dropped 4 bases, with 9 bases sitting between them. Germline V gene data show CDR1 as LGHNA and CDR2 as YNFKEQ. This sequence originates from a woman in her forties or fifties with COVID-19, enrolled during active disease. Sequencing was performed on peripheral blood. The rearrangement links TRBV4-2 to TRBJ2-2; D is undetermined. Here the CDR3 DNA reads TGTGCCAGCAGCCAAGATCGGGTCCCCACCGGGGAGCTGTTTTTT. It is translated as CASSQDRVPTGELFF.